This note documents a single T cell receptor (beta chain) sequence. What it binds is not known. Some second doses came at about 4 weeks and others at about 12 weeks; these were pooled. This sample is part of a study of T cell responses to AZD1222 COVID-19 vaccine. The germline gives CDR1 SNHLY, CDR2 FYNNEI. Between the trimmed V and J ends, which lost 0 bases and 4 bases, there was a span of 10 bases. This CDR3 is 14 amino acids long. Study-level results: Donors were chiefly white British, with a greater number of females, and clonal diversity was perhaps underestimated. Spike was spanned by vaccine-associated CD4 TCRs, with dominance at 160-218 and 743-854.

Sequencing used immunoSEQ multiplex PCR; TCRdb keeps in-frame clones, though not all of them. The data hold approximately 160,000 clones, with around 90% observed a single time. V gene TRBV2 combines with J gene TRBJ2-7, with a possible D match to TRBD1 (6 bases). The TCR originated in an adult who received the AZD1222 COVID-19 vaccine. This specimen consisted of peripheral blood, obtained 28 days after the second AZD1222 dose. CDR3 residues: CASSEARGGYEQYF. The CDR3 bases are TGTGCCAGCAGTGAAGCGCGAGGGGGATACGAGCAGTACTTC.